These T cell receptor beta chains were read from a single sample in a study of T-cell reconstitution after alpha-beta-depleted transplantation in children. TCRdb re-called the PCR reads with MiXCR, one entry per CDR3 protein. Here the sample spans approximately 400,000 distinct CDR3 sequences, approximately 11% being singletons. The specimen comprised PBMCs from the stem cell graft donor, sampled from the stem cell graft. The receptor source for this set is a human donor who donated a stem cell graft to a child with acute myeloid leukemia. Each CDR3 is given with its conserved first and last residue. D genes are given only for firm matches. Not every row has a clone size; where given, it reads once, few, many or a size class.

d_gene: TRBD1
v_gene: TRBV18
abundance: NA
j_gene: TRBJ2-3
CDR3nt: TGTGCCAGCTCCCCTGACAGGGCGGGCACAGATACGCAGTATTTT
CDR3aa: CASSPDRAGTDTQYF

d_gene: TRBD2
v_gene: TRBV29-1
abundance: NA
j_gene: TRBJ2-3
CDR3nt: TGCAGCGTTGATTCCGGGGTAGCGGGGGACCACACAGATACGCAGTATTTT
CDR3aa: CSVDSGVAGDHTDTQYF

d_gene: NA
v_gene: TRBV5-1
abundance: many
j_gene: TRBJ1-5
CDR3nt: TGCGCCAGCAGCTGCCCGAGAGGGCAGGGCTATCAGCCCCAGCATTTT
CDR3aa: CASSCPRGQGYQPQHF

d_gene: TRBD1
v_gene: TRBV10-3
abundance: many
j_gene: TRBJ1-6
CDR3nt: TGTGCCGTCAGACAGGGTTCCGATAATTCACCCCTCCACTTT
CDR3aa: CAVRQGSDNSPLHF

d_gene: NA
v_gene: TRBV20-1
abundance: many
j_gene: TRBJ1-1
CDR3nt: TGCAGTGCTAATTCCGGGGTTAGCACTGAAGCTTTCTTT
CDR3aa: CSANSGVSTEAFF

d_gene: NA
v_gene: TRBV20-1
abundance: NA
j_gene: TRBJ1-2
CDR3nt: TGCAGTGCTAGAGATAGCGCGGTGGGGGGCTACACCTTC
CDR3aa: CSARDSAVGGYTF

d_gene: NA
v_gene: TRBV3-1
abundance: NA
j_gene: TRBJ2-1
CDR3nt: TGTGCCAGCAGCCAAGATACGGGACGTTACAATACGCAGTTCTTC
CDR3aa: CASSQDTGRYNTQFF

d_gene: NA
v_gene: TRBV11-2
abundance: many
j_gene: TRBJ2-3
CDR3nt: TGTGCCAGCAGCTTAGATCTCTCGGGGAATACGCAGTATTTT
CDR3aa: CASSLDLSGNTQYF

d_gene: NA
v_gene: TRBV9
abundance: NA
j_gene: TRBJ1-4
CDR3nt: TGTGCCAGCAGCGGGGACGGCTATGAAAAACTGTTTTTT
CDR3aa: CASSGDGYEKLFF

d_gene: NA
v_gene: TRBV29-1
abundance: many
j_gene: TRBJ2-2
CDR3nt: TGCAGCGGTAGGAGAAAGCAGGACGCCGGGGAGCTGTTTTTT
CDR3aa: CSGRRKQDAGELFF

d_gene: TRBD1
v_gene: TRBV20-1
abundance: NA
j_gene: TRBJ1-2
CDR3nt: TGCAGTGCGGGACAGGGTTTTAGATTTGGCTACACCTTC
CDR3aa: CSAGQGFRFGYTF

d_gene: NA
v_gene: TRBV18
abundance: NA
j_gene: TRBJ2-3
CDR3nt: TGTGCCAGCTCACCTAGGGACGGGGGCAATACGCAGTATTTT
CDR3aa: CASSPRDGGNTQYF

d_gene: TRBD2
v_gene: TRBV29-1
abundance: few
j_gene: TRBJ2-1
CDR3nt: TGCAGCGTTGAATGGACTAGCGTTAATGAGCAGTTCTTC
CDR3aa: CSVEWTSVNEQFF

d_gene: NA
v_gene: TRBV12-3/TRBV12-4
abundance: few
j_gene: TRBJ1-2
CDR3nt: TGTGCCAGCAGTTTCCTGGACTATGGCTACACCTTC
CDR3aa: CASSFLDYGYTF

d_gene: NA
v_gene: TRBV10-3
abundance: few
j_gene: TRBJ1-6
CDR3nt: TGTGCCATCAGTGAGTCGGGGGAGGCACCCCTCCACTTT
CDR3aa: CAISESGEAPLHF

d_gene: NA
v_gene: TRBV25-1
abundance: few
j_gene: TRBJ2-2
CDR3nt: TGTGCCAGCAGTGAAGATTTAGGCACCGGGGAGCTGTTTTTT
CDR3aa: CASSEDLGTGELFF

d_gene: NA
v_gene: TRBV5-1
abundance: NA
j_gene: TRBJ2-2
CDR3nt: TGCGCCAGCAGCTCGAATCTGGTCACCGGGGAGCTGTTTTTT
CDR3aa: CASSSNLVTGELFF

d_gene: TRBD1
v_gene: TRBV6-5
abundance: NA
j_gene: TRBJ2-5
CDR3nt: TGTGCCAGCAGTTCCGGGACAGATCCCCCTCAGGAGACCCAGTACTTC
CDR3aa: CASSSGTDPPQETQYF

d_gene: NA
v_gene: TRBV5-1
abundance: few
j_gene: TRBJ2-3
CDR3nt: TGCGCCAGCAGCTTGGGGGGACTTGCCACAGATACGCAGTATTTT
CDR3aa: CASSLGGLATDTQYF

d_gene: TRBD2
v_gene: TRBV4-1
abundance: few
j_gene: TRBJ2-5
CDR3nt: TGCGCCAGCAGCACCCTAGCGGGGGGCCCCCGGCAAGAGACCCAGTACTTC
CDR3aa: CASSTLAGGPRQETQYF

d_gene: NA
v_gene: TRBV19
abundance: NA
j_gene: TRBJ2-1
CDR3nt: TGTGCCAGTAGCCTTCCCGGCACGTACAATGAGCAGTTCTTC
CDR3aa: CASSLPGTYNEQFF

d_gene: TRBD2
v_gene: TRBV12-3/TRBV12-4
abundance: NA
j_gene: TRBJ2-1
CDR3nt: TGTGCCAGCTGTCAGGGCGGGGGGTACAATGAGCAGTTCTTC
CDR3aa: CASCQGGGYNEQFF